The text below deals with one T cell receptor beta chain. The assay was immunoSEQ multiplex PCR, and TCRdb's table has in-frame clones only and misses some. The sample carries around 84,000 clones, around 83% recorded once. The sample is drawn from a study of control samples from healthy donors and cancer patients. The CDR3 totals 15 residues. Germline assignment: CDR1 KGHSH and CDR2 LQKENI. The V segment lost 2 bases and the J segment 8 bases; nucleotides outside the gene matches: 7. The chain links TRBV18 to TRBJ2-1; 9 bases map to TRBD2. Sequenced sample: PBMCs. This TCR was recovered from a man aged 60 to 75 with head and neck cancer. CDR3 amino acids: CASSPVREGRDEQFF. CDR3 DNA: TGTGCCAGCTCACCAGTGCGGGAGGGCCGGGATGAGCAGTTCTTC.